One T cell receptor (beta chain) is described in this entry. This specimen comes from a study of cytomegalovirus exposure and HLA in healthy donors. Use of 60 Vbeta and 13 Jbeta primers characterized the PCR. Profiling relied on immunoSEQ multiplex PCR, and the TCRdb table lists in-frame clones only, not all of them. The sample consists of about 160,000 clones, roughly 79% of them appearing once. The junction had 4 bases not matched to a gene; V was cut back by 4 bases and J by 4 bases. CDR1 and CDR2 from the germline V gene are SEHNR and FQNEAQ (reference sequence). CDR3 length equals 15 residues. This TCR derives from a woman aged 40-49 years in good health and CMV-seronegative. The sequenced sample was PBMCs. V is TRBV7-9 and J is TRBJ2-1; 10 positions agree with TRBD2. CDR3 loop: CASSYGTSDYNEQFF. The CDR3 bases are TGTGCCAGCAGCTACGGGACTAGCGATTACAATGAGCAGTTCTTC. The entire variable domain, with the rest obtained from reference TRBV7-9 and TRBJ2-1, is as follows: DTGVSQNPRHKITKRGQNVTFRCDPISEHNRLYWYRQTLGQGPEFLTYFQNEAQLEKSRLLSDRFSAERPKGSFSTLEIQRTEQGDSAMYLCASSYGTSDYNEQFFGPGTRLTVL.